This T cell receptor (beta chain) was found in a study of post-analysis software for immune sequencing data. About the research overall: Relapsing-remitting, secondary progressive and progressive-relapsing forms made up the multiple sclerosis disease courses. Study-level findings and limits: In patients, TRBV5-6, TRBV5-1 and TRBV20-1 belonged to five TRBV segments found more frequently than in controls. Controls had significantly higher normalized Chao1 diversity than multiple sclerosis patients.

Germline V gene lookup returns CDR1 SGHAT and CDR2 FQNNGV. This CDR3 has 16 residues. Trimming left V 1 base short and J 4 bases short, with 14 bases between. Concerning this clonotype: What it binds is unknown.

Each TCR beta cDNA library carried unique molecular identifiers. TCRdb re-derived calls from the PCR reads in MiXCR, one entry per CDR3 protein. Of about 460,000 distinct CDR3 sequences listed, approximately 46% are singletons. Sequenced: blood. This sequence originates from a girl between 10 and 17 years old with multiple sclerosis. The V gene is TRBV11-2, the J gene TRBJ2-1, with D maybe TRBD2 (6 bases). The CDR3 loop reads CASSLVGGAGYNEQFF. The CDR3 nucleotides read TGTGCCAGCAGCTTAGTCGGGGGAGCGGGTTACAATGAGCAGTTCTTC.